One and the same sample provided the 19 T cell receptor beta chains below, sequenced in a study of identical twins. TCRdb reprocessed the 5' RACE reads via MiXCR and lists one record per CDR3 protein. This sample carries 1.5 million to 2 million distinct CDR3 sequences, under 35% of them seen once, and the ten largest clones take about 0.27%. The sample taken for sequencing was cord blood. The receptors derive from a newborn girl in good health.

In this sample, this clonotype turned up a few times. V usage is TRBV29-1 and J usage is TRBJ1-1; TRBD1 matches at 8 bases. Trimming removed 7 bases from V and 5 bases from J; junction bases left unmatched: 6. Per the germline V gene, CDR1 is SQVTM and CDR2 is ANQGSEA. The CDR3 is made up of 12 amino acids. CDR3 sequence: CSGGQGGTEAFF. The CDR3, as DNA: TGCAGCGGTGGACAGGGCGGGACTGAAGCTTTCTTT. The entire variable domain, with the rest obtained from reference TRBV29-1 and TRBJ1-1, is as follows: SAVISQKPSRDICQRGTSLTIQCQVDSQVTMMFWYRQQPGQSLTLIATANQGSEATYESGFVIDKFPISRPNLTFSTLTVSNMSPEDSSIYLCSGGQGGTEAFFGQGTRLTVV.

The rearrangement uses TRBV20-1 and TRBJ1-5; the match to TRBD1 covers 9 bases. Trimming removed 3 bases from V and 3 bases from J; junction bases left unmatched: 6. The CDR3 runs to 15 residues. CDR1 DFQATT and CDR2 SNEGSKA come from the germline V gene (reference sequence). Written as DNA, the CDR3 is TGCAGTGCTAGCCCAAACAGGGGGCACAATCAGCCCCAGCATTTT. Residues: CSASPNRGHNQPQHF.

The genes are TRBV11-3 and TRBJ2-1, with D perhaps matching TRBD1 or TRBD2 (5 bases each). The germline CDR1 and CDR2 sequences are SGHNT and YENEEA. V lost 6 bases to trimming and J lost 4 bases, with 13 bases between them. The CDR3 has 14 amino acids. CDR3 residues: CASSRHEGYNEQFF. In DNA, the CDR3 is TGTGCCAGCAGTCGCCACGAGGGGTACAATGAGCAGTTCTTC.

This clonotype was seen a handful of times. CDR3 DNA sequence: TGTGCCAGCAGATCCGGGACAGTACATGGCTACACCTTC. This codes for CASRSGTVHGYTF. This chain connects TRBV12-3 or TRBV12-4 to TRBJ1-2; 7 bases map to TRBD1. The CDR3 loop spans 13 amino acids. J was trimmed by 6 bases and V by 6 bases; bases with no gene match: 7.

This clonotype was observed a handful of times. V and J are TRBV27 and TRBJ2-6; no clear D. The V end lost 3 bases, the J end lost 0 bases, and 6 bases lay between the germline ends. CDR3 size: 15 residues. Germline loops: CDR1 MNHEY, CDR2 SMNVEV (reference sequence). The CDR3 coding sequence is TGTGCCAGCAGTTTTATGAGCTCTGGGGCCAACGTCCTGACTTTC. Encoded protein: CASSFMSSGANVLTF.

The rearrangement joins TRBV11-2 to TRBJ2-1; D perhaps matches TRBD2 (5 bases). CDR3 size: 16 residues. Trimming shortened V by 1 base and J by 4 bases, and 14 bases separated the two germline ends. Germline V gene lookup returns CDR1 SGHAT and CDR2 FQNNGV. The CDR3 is CASSLVAGTKYNEQFF. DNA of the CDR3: TGTGCCAGCAGCTTAGTCGCGGGCACCAAGTACAATGAGCAGTTCTTC.

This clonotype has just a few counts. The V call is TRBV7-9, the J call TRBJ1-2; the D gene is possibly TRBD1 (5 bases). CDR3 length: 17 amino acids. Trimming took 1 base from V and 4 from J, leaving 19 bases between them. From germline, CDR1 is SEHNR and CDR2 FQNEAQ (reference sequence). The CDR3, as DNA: TGTGCCAGCAGCTTAGGTCCTAGGGGAAAGAACGGCTATGGCTACACCTTC. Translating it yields CASSLGPRGKNGYGYTF.

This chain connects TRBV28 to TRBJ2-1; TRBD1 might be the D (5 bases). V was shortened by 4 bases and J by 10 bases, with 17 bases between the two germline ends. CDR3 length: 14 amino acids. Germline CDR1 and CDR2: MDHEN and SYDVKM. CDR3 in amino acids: CASSSGNQNGEQFF. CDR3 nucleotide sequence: TGTGCCAGCAGTTCAGGGAATCAAAATGGGGAGCAGTTCTTC.

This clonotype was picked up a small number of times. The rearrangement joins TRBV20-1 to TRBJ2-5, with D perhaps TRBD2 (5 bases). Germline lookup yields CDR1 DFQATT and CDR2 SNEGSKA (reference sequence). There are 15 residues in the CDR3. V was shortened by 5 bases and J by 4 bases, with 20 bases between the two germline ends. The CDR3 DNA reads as TGCAGTGCTTCCCAATTCCTAGGAGGCAGAGAGACCCAGTACTTC. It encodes CSASQFLGGRETQYF.

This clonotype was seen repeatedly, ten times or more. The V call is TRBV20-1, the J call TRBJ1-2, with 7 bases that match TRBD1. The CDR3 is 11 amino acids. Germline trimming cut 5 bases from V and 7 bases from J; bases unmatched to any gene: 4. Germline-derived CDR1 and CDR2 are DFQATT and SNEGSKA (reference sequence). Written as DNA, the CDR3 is TGCAGTGCTCGTTGGACAGGTGGCTACACCTTC. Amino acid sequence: CSARWTGGYTF.

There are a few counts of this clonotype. CDR3 sequence reads: CASSLRFGSGQPQHF. The CDR3 coding sequence is TGTGCCAGCAGTTTACGTTTCGGGTCCGGGCAGCCCCAGCATTTT. The rearrangement joins TRBV12-3 or TRBV12-4 to TRBJ1-5; D ambiguous. V lost 2 bases to trimming and J lost 7 bases, with 15 bases between them. The CDR3 spans 15 residues.

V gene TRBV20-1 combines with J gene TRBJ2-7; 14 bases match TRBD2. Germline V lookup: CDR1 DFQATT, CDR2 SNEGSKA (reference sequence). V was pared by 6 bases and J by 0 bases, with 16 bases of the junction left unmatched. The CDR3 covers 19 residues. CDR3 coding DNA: TGCAGTGCCACCTATCTGAGACTAGCGGGAGGGATGAGCTCCTACGAGCAGTACTTC. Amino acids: CSATYLRLAGGMSSYEQYF.

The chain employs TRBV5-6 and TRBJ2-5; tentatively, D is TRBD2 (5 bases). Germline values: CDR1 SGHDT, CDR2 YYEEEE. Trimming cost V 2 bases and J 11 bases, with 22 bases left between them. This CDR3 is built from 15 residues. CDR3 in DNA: TGTGCCAGCAGCTTTTTCGGGGTCGGCTTCCATGAGCAGTACTTC. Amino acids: CASSFFGVGFHEQYF.

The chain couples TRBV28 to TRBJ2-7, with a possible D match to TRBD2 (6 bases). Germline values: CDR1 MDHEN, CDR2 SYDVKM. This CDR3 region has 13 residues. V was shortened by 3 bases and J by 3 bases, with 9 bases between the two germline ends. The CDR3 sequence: CASSFYSGYEQYF. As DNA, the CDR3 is TGTGCCAGCAGTTTCTATAGCGGCTACGAGCAGTACTTC.

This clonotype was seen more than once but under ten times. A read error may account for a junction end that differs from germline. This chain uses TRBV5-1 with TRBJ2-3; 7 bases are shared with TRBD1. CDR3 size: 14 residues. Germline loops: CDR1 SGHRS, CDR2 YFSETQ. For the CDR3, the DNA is TGCGCCAGCAGTTTGGACAGGTCTGCAGATACGCAGTATTTT. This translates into CASSLDRSADTQYF.

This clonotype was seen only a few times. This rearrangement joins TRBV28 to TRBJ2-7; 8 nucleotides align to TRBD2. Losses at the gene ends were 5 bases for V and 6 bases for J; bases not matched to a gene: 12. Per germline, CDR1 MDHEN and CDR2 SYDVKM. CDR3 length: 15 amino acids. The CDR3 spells CASSPPGGALIEQYF. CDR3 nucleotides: TGTGCCAGCAGTCCACCGGGAGGGGCCCTTATCGAGCAGTACTTC.

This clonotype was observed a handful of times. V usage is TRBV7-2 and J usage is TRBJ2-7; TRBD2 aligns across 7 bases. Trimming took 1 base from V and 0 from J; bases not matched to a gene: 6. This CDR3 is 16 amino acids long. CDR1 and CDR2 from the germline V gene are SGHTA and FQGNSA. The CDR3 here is CASSLVGGDSSYEQYF. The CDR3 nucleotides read TGTGCCAGCAGCTTAGTTGGGGGGGACTCCTCCTACGAGCAGTACTTC. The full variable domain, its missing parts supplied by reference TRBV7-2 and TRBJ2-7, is GAGVSQSPSNKVTEKGKDVELRCDPISGHTALYWYRQSLGQGLEFLIYFQGNSAPDKSGLPSDRFSAERTGGSVSTLTIQRTQQEDSAVYLCASSLVGGDSSYEQYFGPGTRLTVT.

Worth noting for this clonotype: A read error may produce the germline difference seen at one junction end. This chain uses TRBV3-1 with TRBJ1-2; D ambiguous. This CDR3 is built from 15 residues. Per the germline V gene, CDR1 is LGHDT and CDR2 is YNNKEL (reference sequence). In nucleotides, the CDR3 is TGTACCAGCAGCCAAGGTACGGGTCTCAACTATGGCTACACCTTC. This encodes CTSSQGTGLNYGYTF.

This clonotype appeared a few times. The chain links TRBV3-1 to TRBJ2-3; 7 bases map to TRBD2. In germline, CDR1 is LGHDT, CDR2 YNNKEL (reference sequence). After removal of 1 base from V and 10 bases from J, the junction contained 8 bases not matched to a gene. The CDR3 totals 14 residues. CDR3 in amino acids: CASSQGREVEAQYF. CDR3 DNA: TGTGCCAGCAGCCAAGGCCGGGAGGTCGAGGCGCAGTATTTT.